The clone carrying this T cell receptor beta chain was seen ten or more times. This sample was included in a study of blood T cells in healthy people across ages. Through a sample-barcoded 5' primer and a J-beta primer mix, a second PCR was run for about 6 to 12 cycles. Via MiXCR, TCRdb re-called the 5' RACE reads, giving one row per CDR3 protein. The sample contains more than 800,000 distinct CDR3 sequences, around 26% of which appear only once. Material: blood. The clonotype was recovered from a woman of 80 years or more in good health.

The CDR3 DNA sequence: TGTGCCAGCAGTTTATCAGGAACCGGTCAGCCCCAGCATTTT. Translating it yields CASSLSGTGQPQHF. The gene calls are TRBV27 and TRBJ1-5; D is ambiguous. Looked up from germline, CDR1 is MNHEY and CDR2 is SMNVEV (reference sequence). The length of the CDR3 is 14 residues. Trimming took off 0 bases at V and 6 bases at J, with 9 bases between the two ends.